The clone carrying this T cell receptor beta chain was picked up many times. RNA transcripts yielded amplified TCR beta CDR3 regions. First-round RT-PCR employed HTBI primers, with a second-round multiplex PCR after it. One entry per CDR3 protein results from TCRdb running MiXCR on the multiplex PCR reads. The table has some 240,000 distinct CDR3 sequences, less than 55% seen once. The source of the sample is a study of Graves' ophthalmopathy and Graves' hyperthyroidism. Ophthalmopathic donors had moderate-to-severe activity, CAS ≥3 and NOSPECS ≥4, with disease that had lasted under 3 months. Physicians reached a diagnosis by relying on clinical symptoms, serum thyroxine, TRAb, thyroid ultrasound and orbital computed tomography. The CDR3 is 14 residues long. V was clipped by 0 bases and J by 3 bases, with 8 bases between them. CDR1 is MGHRA and CDR2 is YSYEKL in the germline V gene.

The sequencing input was peripheral blood. The TCR sequence derives from an adult man with Graves' ophthalmopathy. The chain couples TRBV4-1 to TRBJ1-2; no clear D. The CDR3 bases are TGCGCCAGCAGCCAAGAGGCAGGAGACTATGGCTACACCTTC. Protein: CASSQEAGDYGYTF.